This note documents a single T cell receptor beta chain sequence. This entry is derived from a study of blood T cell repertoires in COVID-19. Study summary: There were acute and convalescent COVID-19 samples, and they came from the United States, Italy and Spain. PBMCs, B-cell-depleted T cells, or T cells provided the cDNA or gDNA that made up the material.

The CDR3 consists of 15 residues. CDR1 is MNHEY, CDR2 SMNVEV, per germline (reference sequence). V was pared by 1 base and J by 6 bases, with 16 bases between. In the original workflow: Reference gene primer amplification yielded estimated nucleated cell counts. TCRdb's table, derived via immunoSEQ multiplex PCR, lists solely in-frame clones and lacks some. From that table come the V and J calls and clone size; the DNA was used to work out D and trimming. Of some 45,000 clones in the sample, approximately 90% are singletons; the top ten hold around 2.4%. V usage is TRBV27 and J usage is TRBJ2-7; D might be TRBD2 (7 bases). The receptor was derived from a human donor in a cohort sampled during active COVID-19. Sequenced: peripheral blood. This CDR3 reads CASSLLGGVRGEQYF. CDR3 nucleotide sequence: TGTGCCAGCAGTTTATTAGGGGGGGTTCGAGGCGAGCAGTACTTC.